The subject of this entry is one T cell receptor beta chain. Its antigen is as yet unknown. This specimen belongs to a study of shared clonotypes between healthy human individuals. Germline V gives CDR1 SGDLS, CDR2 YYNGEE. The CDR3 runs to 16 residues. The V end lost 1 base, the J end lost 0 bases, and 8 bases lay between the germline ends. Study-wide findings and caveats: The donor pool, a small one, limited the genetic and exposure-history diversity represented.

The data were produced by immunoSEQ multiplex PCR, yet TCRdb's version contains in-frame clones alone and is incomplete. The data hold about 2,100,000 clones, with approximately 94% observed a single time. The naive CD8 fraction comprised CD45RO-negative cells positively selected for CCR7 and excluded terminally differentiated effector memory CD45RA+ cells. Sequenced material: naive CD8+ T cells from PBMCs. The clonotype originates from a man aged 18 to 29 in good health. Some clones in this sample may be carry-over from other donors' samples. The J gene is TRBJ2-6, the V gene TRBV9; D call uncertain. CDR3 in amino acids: CASSVSWYSGANVLTF. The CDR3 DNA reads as TGTGCCAGCAGCGTATCTTGGTACTCTGGGGCCAACGTCCTGACTTTC.